This T cell receptor beta chain was sequenced in a study of cytomegalovirus exposure and HLA in healthy donors. The germline V and J ends were trimmed by 1 base and 0 bases, with 15 bases remaining between them. The CDR3 has 17 residues. Germline V gene sequence: CDR1 SEHNR, CDR2 FQNEAQ (reference sequence). The PCR was carried out with 60 Vbeta primers and 13 Jbeta primers. The protocol was immunoSEQ multiplex PCR, while the TCRdb copy is restricted to in-frame clones and leaves out a portion. The table includes 110,000 to 150,000 clones, approximately 79% detected once. This clone was seen once. Nominally healthy donors were sampled, though unrecorded immune exposures were likely.

Sequenced sample: PBMCs. The genes are TRBV7-9 and TRBJ1-1; D is possibly TRBD1 (6 bases). The TCR sequence derives from a woman in her twenties or thirties in good health and CMV-seronegative. Written as DNA, the CDR3 is TGTGCCAGCAGCTTAGTCCCACACAGGGACATGAACACTGAAGCTTTCTTT. It translates to CASSLVPHRDMNTEAFF.